In its sample, the clone carrying this T cell receptor beta chain was seen many times. This sample is part of a study of early T cells in non-severe SARS-CoV-2 infection. Study-level information: Bulk RNA from unsorted whole blood was sequenced; chains were unpaired.

Tagging with unique molecular identifiers was applied to individual cDNA molecules. Each CDR3 protein is one row after TCRdb ran MiXCR on the 5' RACE reads. Of some 50,000 distinct CDR3 sequences listed, over 8% are singletons. The sequence came from an adult who was a healthcare worker with PCR-confirmed SARS-CoV-2 infection or an uninfected control (not recorded which). The sample taken for sequencing was whole blood.

The CDR3 coding sequence is TGTGCCAGTAGTAGGGCCTACAATGAGCAGTTCTTC. Its translation: CASSRAYNEQFF. This chain uses TRBV19 with TRBJ2-1; D is unresolved. The germline V gene encodes CDR1 LNHDA and CDR2 SQIVND (reference sequence). V was clipped by 4 bases and J by 2 bases, with 3 bases between them. This CDR3 contains 12 residues.